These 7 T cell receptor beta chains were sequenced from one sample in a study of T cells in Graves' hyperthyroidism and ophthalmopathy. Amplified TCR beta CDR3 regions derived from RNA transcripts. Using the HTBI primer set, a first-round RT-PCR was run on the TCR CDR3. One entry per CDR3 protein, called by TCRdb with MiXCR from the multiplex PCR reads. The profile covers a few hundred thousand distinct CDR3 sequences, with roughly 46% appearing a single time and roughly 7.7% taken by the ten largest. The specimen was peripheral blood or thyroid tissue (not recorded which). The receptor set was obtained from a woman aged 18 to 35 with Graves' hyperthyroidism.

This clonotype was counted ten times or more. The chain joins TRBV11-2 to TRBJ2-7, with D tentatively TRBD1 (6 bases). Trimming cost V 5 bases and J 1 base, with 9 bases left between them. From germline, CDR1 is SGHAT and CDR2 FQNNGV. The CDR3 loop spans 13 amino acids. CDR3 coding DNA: TGTGCCAGCAGCCGTACAGGGTCCTACGAGCAGTACTTC. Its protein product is CASSRTGSYEQYF.

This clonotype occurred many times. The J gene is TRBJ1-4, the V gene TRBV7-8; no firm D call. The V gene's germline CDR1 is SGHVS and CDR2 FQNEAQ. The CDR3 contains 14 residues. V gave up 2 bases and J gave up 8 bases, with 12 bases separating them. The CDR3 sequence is CASSLTHQGEKLFF. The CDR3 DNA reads TGTGCCAGCAGCTTAACACATCAAGGGGAAAAACTGTTTTTT.

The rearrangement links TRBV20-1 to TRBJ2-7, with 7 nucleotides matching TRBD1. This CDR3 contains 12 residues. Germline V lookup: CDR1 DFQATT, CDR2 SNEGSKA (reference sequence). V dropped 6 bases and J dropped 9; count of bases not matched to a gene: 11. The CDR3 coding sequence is TGCAGTGCAAGGACAGGCCTGCTGGCGCAGTACTTC. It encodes CSARTGLLAQYF.

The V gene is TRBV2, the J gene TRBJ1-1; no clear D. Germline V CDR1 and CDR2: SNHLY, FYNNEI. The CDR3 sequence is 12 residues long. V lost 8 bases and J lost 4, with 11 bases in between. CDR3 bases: TGTGCCAGCCGTGGGATAGCCACTGAAGCTTTCTTT. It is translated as CASRGIATEAFF.

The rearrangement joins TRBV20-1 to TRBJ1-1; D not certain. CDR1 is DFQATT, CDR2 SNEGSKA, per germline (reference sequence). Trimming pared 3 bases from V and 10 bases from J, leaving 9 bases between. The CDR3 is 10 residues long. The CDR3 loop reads CSARVGLAFF. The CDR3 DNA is TGCAGTGCTAGGGTGGGTTTAGCTTTCTTT.

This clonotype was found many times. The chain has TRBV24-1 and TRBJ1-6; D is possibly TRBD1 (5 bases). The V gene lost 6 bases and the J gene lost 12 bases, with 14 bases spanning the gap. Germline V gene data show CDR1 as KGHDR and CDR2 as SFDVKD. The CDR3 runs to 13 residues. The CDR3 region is CATSSTDLGPLHF. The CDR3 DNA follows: TGTGCCACCAGTTCGACAGACTTGGGACCCCTCCACTTT.

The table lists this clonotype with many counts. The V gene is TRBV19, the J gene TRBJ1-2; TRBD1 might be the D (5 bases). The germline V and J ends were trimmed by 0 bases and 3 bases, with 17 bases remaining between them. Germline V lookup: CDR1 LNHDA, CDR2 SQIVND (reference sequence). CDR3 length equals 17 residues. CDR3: CASSIDGRGTAYYGYTF. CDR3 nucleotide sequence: TGTGCCAGTAGTATAGATGGTCGCGGGACGGCTTACTATGGCTACACCTTC.